These 27 T cell receptor beta chains came from one sample sequenced in a study of T cell responses to AZD1222 COVID-19 vaccine. The method was immunoSEQ multiplex PCR; TCRdb's version includes in-frame clones alone and lacks a portion of them. The sample records tens of thousands of clones, about nine tenths being singletons. Sequences were derived from peripheral blood, sampled on day 0 of AZD1222 vaccination. The receptors were sampled from an adult in good health.

This clone was counted a single time. V usage is TRBV15 and J usage is TRBJ2-1; 9 nucleotides match TRBD2. The CDR3 has 15 amino acids. The germline gives CDR1 LNHNV, CDR2 YYDKDF (reference sequence). With V trimmed by 3 bases and J by 6 bases, 6 bases remained unmatched. CDR3 sequence: CATSSLAGGSNEQFF. In DNA, the CDR3 is TGTGCCACCAGCAGCTTGGCGGGGGGGTCCAATGAGCAGTTCTTC.

The chain is built from TRBV10-2 and TRBJ2-2, with TRBD2 identical over 7 bases. The germline V gene has CDR1 WSHSY and CDR2 SAAADI. The CDR3 has 17 residues. J gave up 4 bases and V 2 bases, and 10 bases lay outside the gene matches. The CDR3 DNA sequence: TGCGCCAGCAGTGAGCCCCCCGCAGGGAGGGCCACCGGGGAGCTGTTTTTT. It encodes CASSEPPAGRATGELFF.

This chain links TRBV29-1 with TRBJ2-2; D might be TRBD1 (5 bases). The CDR3 is 13 amino acids. CDR1 and CDR2 from the germline V gene are SQVTM and ANQGSEA. The ends were cut back, 5 bases at V and 4 bases at J, with 11 bases in the middle. The CDR3 here is CSVHRFGTGELFF. DNA of the CDR3: TGCAGCGTTCACAGGTTCGGCACCGGGGAGCTGTTTTTT.

This chain uses TRBV11-2 with TRBJ2-2, with 15 bases lining up with TRBD2. Germline-derived CDR1 and CDR2 are SGHAT and FQNNGV. The ends lost 4 bases at V and 3 bases at J; junction bases unmatched: 9. This CDR3 has 19 amino acids. CDR3 region: CASSSHGTSGGPDTGELFF. The CDR3 coding sequence is TGTGCCAGCAGCTCCCATGGGACTAGCGGGGGGCCGGACACCGGGGAGCTGTTTTTT.

This sequence joins TRBV19 and TRBJ2-7; 10 nucleotides match TRBD2. The CDR3 extends over 15 amino acids. Germline V lookup: CDR1 LNHDA, CDR2 SQIVND (reference sequence). Trimming removed 3 bases from V and 1 base from J; junction bases left unmatched: 3. CDR3 nucleotides: TGTGCCAGTAGTATTTCTAGCGGGAGTTCCTACGAGCAGTACTTC. Its translation is CASSISSGSSYEQYF.

The J gene is TRBJ2-1, the V gene TRBV5-1; no reliable D call. With 1 base removed from V and 4 bases from J, the gap between germline ends came to 6 bases. Germline CDR1 is SGHRS and CDR2 is YFSETQ. The CDR3 consists of 13 residues. The CDR3 nucleotides read TGCGCCAGCAGCTTGAACGGGTACAATGAGCAGTTCTTC. It specifies CASSLNGYNEQFF.

V and J are TRBV5-1 and TRBJ1-1; D is unresolved. CDR1 and CDR2 from the germline V gene are SGHRS and YFSETQ. CDR3 length equals 13 residues. V dropped 3 bases and J dropped 1 base, with 7 bases sitting between them. This CDR3 is CASSSYGNTEAFF. The CDR3, as DNA: TGCGCCAGCAGCTCATACGGGAACACTGAAGCTTTCTTT.

This chain links TRBV28 with TRBJ1-2, with 7 positions matching TRBD1. The V and J ends lost 8 bases and 7 bases, in that order; junction bases with no gene match: 10. Germline V gene sequence: CDR1 MDHEN, CDR2 SYDVKM. The CDR3 consists of 13 residues. CDR3 sequence reads: CASQDRVGGGYTF. CDR3 coding DNA: TGTGCCAGCCAAGACAGGGTTGGGGGTGGCTACACCTTC.

The chain links TRBV9 to TRBJ1-1; D possibly corresponds to TRBD1 (5 bases). Germline V gene lookup returns CDR1 SGDLS and CDR2 YYNGEE. V was pared by 0 bases and J by 3 bases, with 9 bases between. The CDR3 spans 14 residues. The CDR3 region is CASSVVRGDTEAFF. The CDR3 DNA is TGTGCCAGCAGCGTAGTGAGGGGAGACACTGAAGCTTTCTTT.

The chain uses TRBV4-2 and TRBJ2-2; D unresolved. The ends were cut back, 1 base at V and 5 bases at J, with 5 bases in the middle. The CDR3 is made up of 13 amino acids. The germline V gene has CDR1 LGHNA and CDR2 YNFKEQ. The CDR3 loop reads CASSQGRTGELFF. CDR3 bases: TGTGCCAGCAGCCAAGGGCGGACCGGGGAGCTGTTTTTT.

The rearrangement links TRBV30 to TRBJ2-3; D uncertain. CDR3 length equals 13 residues. Trimming removed 2 bases from V and 2 bases from J, with 8 bases in between. Germline-derived CDR1 and CDR2 are GTSNPN and SVGIG (reference sequence). CDR3 residues: CAWSWGPTDTQYF. The CDR3 nucleotides read TGTGCCTGGAGTTGGGGTCCCACAGATACGCAGTATTTT.

The chain employs TRBV15 and TRBJ1-3; a weak D match, TRBD1 (6 bases). This CDR3 comprises 17 residues. Per the germline V gene, CDR1 is LNHNV and CDR2 is YYDKDF (reference sequence). Trimming took off 0 bases at V and 1 base at J, with 13 bases between the two ends. The chain's CDR3 is CATSRDPNRVSGNTIYF. The CDR3 coding sequence is TGTGCCACCAGCAGAGATCCCAACAGGGTATCTGGAAACACCATATATTTT.

This clone was observed a few times. The chain carries TRBV10-3 and TRBJ1-5; 8 bases fit TRBD1. The V segment lost 1 base and the J segment 2 bases; nucleotides outside the gene matches: 1. The germline V gene encodes CDR1 ENHRY and CDR2 SYGVKD. The CDR3 consists of 15 residues. In nucleotides, the CDR3 is TGTGCCATCAGTGAGTTGGGACAGGGCAATCAGCCCCAGCATTTT. Its protein is CAISELGQGNQPQHF.

The V and J genes are TRBV7-3 and TRBJ2-2, with 7 bases lining up with TRBD2. The V gene end was trimmed by 5 bases and the J gene end by 0 bases; junction bases not matched to a gene: 9. Germline lookup yields CDR1 SGHTA and CDR2 FQGTGA. The CDR3 is 17 residues long. The CDR3 reads CASSPSGGTTNTGELFF. The CDR3 nucleotides are TGTGCCAGCAGCCCCTCCGGCGGGACTACGAACACCGGGGAGCTGTTTTTT.

The chain combines TRBV30 with TRBJ1-2; 8 bases match TRBD1. The junction had 12 bases not matched to a gene; V was cut back by 5 bases and J by 4 bases. Germline CDR1 and CDR2: GTSNPN and SVGIG (reference sequence). CDR3 length: 15 amino acids. The DNA for the CDR3 is TGTGCCTGGCACCTCCAGGGGGCCCCTCGCTATGGCTACACCTTC. It encodes CAWHLQGAPRYGYTF.

The chain employs TRBV19 and TRBJ1-1; 11 bases are shared with TRBD1. V gave up 5 bases and J gave up 2 bases; unmatched junction bases: 16. This CDR3 has 19 residues. Germline loops: CDR1 LNHDA, CDR2 SQIVND (reference sequence). DNA for the CDR3: TGTGCCAGTAGTCCCCCTGGGACAGGGGGGCGCTTTGGTAACACTGAAGCTTTCTTT. Its protein product is CASSPPGTGGRFGNTEAFF.

This sequence joins TRBV30 and TRBJ1-3; 11 bases align to TRBD1. The CDR3 spans 16 residues. Germline CDR1 reads GTSNPN; CDR2 reads SVGIG (reference sequence). J lost 0 bases, V lost 3 bases, and 4 bases had no gene match. CDR3 bases: TGTGCCTGGAGAAGGACAGGGGGCTCCTCTGGAAACACCATATATTTT. This translates into CAWRRTGGSSGNTIYF.

The chain links TRBV27 to TRBJ2-5, with D perhaps being TRBD1 or TRBD2 (6 bases each). V dropped 5 bases and J dropped 5 bases, with 18 bases sitting between them. Per germline, CDR1 MNHEY and CDR2 SMNVEV (reference sequence). CDR3 length: 15 amino acids. In DNA, the CDR3 is TGTGCCAGCAGTAACCTACTGGGGGGCAAGGAGACCCAGTACTTC. It translates to CASSNLLGGKETQYF.

The J gene is TRBJ2-7, the V gene TRBV5-1; D not resolved. CDR1 and CDR2 (germline): SGHRS, YFSETQ. Trimming left V 6 bases short and J 0 bases short, with 10 bases between. CDR3 size: 13 residues. The CDR3 loop is CASKETDSYEQYF. CDR3 in DNA: TGCGCCAGCAAGGAAACCGACTCCTACGAGCAGTACTTC.

The chain carries TRBV11-2 and TRBJ2-7; D not resolved. Trimming shortened V by 1 base and J by 5 bases, and 9 bases separated the two germline ends. Germline CDR1 is SGHAT and CDR2 is FQNNGV. The CDR3 is made up of 13 amino acids. The chain's CDR3 is CASSLVIGNEQYF. DNA for the CDR3: TGTGCCAGCAGCTTAGTAATTGGGAACGAGCAGTACTTC.

CDR3 in amino acids: CASSLRGWAQQFF. DNA for the CDR3: TGTGCCAGCAGCTTGAGGGGGTGGGCCCAGCAGTTCTTC. The chain has TRBV13 and TRBJ2-1; TRBD1 might be the D (6 bases). Germline V lookup: CDR1 PRHDT, CDR2 FYEKMQ (reference sequence). Between the trimmed V and J ends, which lost 3 bases and 11 bases, there was a span of 14 bases. The CDR3 consists of 13 residues.

The rearrangement uses TRBV12-3 or TRBV12-4 and TRBJ2-1; D may be TRBD1 or TRBD2 (5 bases each). The CDR3 consists of 13 residues. V lost 7 bases and J 4 bases, leaving 11 bases between the germline ends. The CDR3 spells CASKRDGYNEQFF. In DNA, the CDR3 is TGTGCCAGCAAAAGGGACGGGTACAATGAGCAGTTCTTC.

This clone was seen a few times. The chain employs TRBV29-1 and TRBJ1-5; D unclear. V dropped 4 bases and J dropped 1 base, with 5 bases sitting between them. CDR1 is SQVTM, CDR2 ANQGSEA, per germline. The CDR3 is 12 amino acids. The CDR3 DNA sequence: TGCAGCGTTGGTACGAGCAATCAGCCCCAGCATTTT. Amino acid sequence: CSVGTSNQPQHF.

The gene calls are TRBV19 and TRBJ2-5; 9 nucleotides match TRBD2. The germline CDR1 and CDR2 sequences are LNHDA and SQIVND (reference sequence). The ends lost 9 bases at V and 3 bases at J; junction bases unmatched: 5. The length of the CDR3 is 13 residues. CDR3 region: CASASGNKETQYF. In DNA, the CDR3 is TGTGCCAGCGCTAGCGGGAATAAAGAGACCCAGTACTTC.

The V and J genes are TRBV5-6 and TRBJ1-1, with 7 bases lining up with TRBD1. The CDR3 has 15 amino acids. V was clipped by 3 bases and J by 2 bases; unmatched bases: 7. CDR1 SGHDT and CDR2 YYEEEE come from the germline V gene. CDR3 bases: TGTGCCAGCAGCTCCGACAGGGTCTCCAACACTGAAGCTTTCTTT. Translating it yields CASSSDRVSNTEAFF.

This clone turned up a few times. The chain has TRBV30 and TRBJ2-2; D is uncertain. V lost 0 bases, J lost 1 base, and 6 bases lay in between. Germline CDR1 and CDR2: GTSNPN and SVGIG (reference sequence). The CDR3 runs 14 residues. Written as DNA, the CDR3 is TGTGCCTGGAGTGTTTTAAGGAACACCGGGGAGCTGTTTTTT. Amino acids: CAWSVLRNTGELFF.

Turning to this clone: The sample holds other DNA sequences that translate to the same CDR3. This chain links TRBV5-4 with TRBJ1-2; 7 nucleotides align to TRBD1. The V gene's germline CDR1 is SGHNT and CDR2 YYREEE (reference sequence). The CDR3 is made up of 14 amino acids. The J segment lost 2 bases and the V segment lost 0 bases, leaving 1 base of the junction unmatched. The CDR3 region is CASSLGGQNYGYTF. DNA for the CDR3: TGTGCCAGCAGCTTGGGGGGACAGAACTATGGCTACACCTTC.